The sequence of this TCR beta chain was determined in a study of blood T cell repertoires in COVID-19. This CDR3 has 14 residues. V lost 5 bases to trimming and J lost 4 bases; unmatched junction nucleotides: 5. In germline, CDR1 is SGHAT, CDR2 FQNNGV. Sequenced by immunoSEQ multiplex PCR; TCRdb stores in-frame clones only, minus some. The data contain about 120,000 clones, around 87% of them singletons. The clonotype comes from a man aged 65-85 years with active or convalescent COVID-19. The rearrangement joins TRBV11-2 to TRBJ2-7; 10 bases are shared with TRBD2. Sequenced material: peripheral blood. CDR3: CASSLAGAGYEQYF. CDR3 bases: TGTGCCAGCAGCCTAGCGGGAGCAGGATACGAGCAGTACTTC.